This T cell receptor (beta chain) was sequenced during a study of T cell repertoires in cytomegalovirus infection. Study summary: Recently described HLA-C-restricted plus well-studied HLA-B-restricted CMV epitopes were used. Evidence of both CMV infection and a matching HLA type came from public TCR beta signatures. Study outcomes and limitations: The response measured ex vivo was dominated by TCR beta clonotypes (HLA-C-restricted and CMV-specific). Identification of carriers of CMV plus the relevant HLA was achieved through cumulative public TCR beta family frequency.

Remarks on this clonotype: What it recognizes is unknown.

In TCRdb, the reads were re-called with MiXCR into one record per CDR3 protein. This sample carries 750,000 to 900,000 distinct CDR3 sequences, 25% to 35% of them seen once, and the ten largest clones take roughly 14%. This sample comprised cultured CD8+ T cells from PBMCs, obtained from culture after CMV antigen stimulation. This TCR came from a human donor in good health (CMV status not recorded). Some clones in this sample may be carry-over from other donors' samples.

The CDR3 coding sequence is TGTGCCAGCAATCTGGGACAGGCCTTCCAAGAGACCCAGTACTTC. It codes for CASNLGQAFQETQYF. The chain is built from TRBV7-9 and TRBJ2-5; 8 bases fit TRBD1. The ends lost 7 bases at V and 1 base at J; junction bases unmatched: 8. Germline V lookup: CDR1 SEHNR, CDR2 FQNEAQ (reference sequence). The CDR3 covers 15 residues.